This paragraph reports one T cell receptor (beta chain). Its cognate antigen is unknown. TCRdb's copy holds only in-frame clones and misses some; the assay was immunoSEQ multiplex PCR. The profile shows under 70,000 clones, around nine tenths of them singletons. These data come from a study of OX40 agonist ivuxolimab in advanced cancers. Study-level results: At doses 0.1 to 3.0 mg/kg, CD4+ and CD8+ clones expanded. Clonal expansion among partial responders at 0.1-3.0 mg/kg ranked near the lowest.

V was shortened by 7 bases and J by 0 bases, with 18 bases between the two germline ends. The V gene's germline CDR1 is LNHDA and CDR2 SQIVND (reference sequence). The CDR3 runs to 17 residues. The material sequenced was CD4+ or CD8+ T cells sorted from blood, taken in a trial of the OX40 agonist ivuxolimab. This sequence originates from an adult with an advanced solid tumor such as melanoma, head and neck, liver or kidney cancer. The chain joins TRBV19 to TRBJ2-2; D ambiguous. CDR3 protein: CASNHDPRTANTGELFF. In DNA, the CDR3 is TGTGCCAGTAACCACGACCCGAGAACGGCGAACACCGGGGAGCTGTTTTTT.